This T cell receptor (beta chain) was obtained from a study of a mutant IDH1 vaccine in newly diagnosed glioma. Overall study: The vaccination schedule gave patients eight doses in weeks 1, 3, 5, 7, 11, 15, 19 and 23. Treated patients had a mean age of approximately 40 years and an approximately 60% male, about 38% female split. Patients had received radiotherapy, temozolomide, or both previously, most receiving both. Study-level findings and limits: There seemed to be no relation between pseudoprogression and changes in top peripheral T cell clonotypes.

The time point is: week 23, last vaccination. In every dose of vaccine, 300 ug of mutant IDH1 20-mer peptide was given alongside topical imiquimod. The protocol was immunoSEQ multiplex PCR, while the TCRdb copy is restricted to in-frame clones and leaves out a portion. Among 50,000 to 85,000 clones listed, 84% were seen once. This clone was seen only once. Its cognate antigen is unknown. The CDR3 consists of 13 residues. Germline CDR1 LNHDA, CDR2 SQIVND (reference sequence). V was shortened by 3 bases and J by 6 bases, with 9 bases between the two germline ends. Sample: PBMCs, taken from a glioma patient whose treatment included an IDH1 peptide vaccine. The genes are TRBV19 and TRBJ2-1; D not certain. This clonotype was obtained from a young man with glioma. The DNA for the CDR3 is TGTGCCAGTAGTATTTGGGTATCCAATGAGCAGTTCTTC. Encoded protein: CASSIWVSNEQFF.